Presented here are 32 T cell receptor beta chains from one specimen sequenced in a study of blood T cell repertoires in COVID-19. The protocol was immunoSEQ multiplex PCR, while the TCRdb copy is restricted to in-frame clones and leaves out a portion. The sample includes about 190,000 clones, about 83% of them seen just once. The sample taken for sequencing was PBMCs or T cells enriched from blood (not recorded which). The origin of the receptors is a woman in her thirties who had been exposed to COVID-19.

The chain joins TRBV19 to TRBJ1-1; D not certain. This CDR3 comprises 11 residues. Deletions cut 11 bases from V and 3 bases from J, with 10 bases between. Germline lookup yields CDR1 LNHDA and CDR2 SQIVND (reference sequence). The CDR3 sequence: CALEGDTEAFF. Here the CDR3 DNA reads TGTGCCCTGGAGGGAGACACTGAAGCTTTCTTT. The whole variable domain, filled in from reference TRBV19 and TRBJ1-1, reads DGGITQSPKYLFRKEGQNVTLSCEQNLNHDAMYWYRQDPGQGLRLIYYSQIVNDFQKGDIAEGYSVSREKKESFPLTVTSAQKNPTAFYLCALEGDTEAFFGQGTRLTVV.

The CDR3 reads CASSSIRRGGGEKLFF. In DNA form, the CDR3 reads TGTGCCAGTAGCAGCATCCGGAGGGGGGGCGGTGAAAAACTGTTTTTT. The chain joins TRBV19 to TRBJ1-4; weak D call: TRBD1 (6 bases). There are 16 residues in the CDR3. Per the germline V gene, CDR1 is LNHDA and CDR2 is SQIVND (reference sequence). Trimming shortened V by 6 bases and J by 7 bases, and 21 bases separated the two germline ends.

The CDR3 reads CASSPRTDYGYTF. Written as DNA, the CDR3 is TGCGCCAGCAGCCCTAGGACAGACTATGGCTACACCTTC. J is TRBJ1-2 and V is TRBV5-1, with D possibly TRBD1 on 6 matching bases. The CDR3 has 13 residues. V gave up 4 bases and J gave up 3 bases, with 10 bases separating them. Germline CDR1 is SGHRS and CDR2 is YFSETQ.

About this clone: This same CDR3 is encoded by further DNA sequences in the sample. CDR3 protein: CASSLLRDTEAFF. The CDR3 DNA is TGTGCCAGCAGCTTACTACGGGACACTGAAGCTTTCTTT. This chain links TRBV5-5 with TRBJ1-1; D unclear. The germline V gene has CDR1 SGHKS and CDR2 YYEKEE (reference sequence). V was trimmed by 2 bases and J by 3 bases, leaving 8 bases between them. The CDR3 loop spans 13 amino acids.

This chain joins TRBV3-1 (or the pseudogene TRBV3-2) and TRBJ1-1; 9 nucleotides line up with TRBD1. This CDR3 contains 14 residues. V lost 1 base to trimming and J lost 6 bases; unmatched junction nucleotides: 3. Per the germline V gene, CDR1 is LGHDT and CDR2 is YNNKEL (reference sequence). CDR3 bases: TGTGCCAGCAGCCAAGCTGGACAGGGGCCTGAAGCTTTCTTT. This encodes CASSQAGQGPEAFF.

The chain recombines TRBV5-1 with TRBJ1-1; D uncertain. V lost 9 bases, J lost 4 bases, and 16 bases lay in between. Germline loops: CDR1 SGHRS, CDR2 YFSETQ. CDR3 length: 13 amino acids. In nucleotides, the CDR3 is TGCGCCACCACGGGAGGGCTCGGCACTGAAGCTTTCTTT. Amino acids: CATTGGLGTEAFF.

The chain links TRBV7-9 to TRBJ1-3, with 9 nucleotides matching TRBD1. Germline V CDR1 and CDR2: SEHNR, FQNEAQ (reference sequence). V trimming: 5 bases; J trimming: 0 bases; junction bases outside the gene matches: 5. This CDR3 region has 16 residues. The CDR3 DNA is TGTGCCAGCAGCCCAGGACAGGGGAGCTCTGGAAACACCATATATTTT. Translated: CASSPGQGSSGNTIYF.

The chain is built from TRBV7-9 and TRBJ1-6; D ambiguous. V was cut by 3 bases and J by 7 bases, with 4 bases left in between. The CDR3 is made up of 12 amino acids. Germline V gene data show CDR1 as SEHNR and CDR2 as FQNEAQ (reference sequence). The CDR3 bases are TGTGCCAGCAGCTTTCAGAATTCACCCCTCCACTTT. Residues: CASSFQNSPLHF.

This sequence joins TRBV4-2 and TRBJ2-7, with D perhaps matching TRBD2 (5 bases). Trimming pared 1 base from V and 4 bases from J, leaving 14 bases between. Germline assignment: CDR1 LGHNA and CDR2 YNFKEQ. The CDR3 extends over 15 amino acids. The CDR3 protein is CASSQGRAVLYEQYF. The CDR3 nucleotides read TGTGCCAGCAGCCAAGGGCGGGCGGTGCTATACGAGCAGTACTTC.

This chain's CDR3 is CASSVDKNTEAFF. CDR3 DNA sequence: TGTGCCAGCAGCGTCGACAAGAACACTGAAGCTTTCTTT. The rearrangement joins TRBV6-5 to TRBJ1-1; D gene unclear. There are 13 residues in the CDR3. CDR1 MNHEY and CDR2 SVGAGI come from the germline V gene. With 6 bases removed from V and 1 base from J, the gap between germline ends came to 9 bases.

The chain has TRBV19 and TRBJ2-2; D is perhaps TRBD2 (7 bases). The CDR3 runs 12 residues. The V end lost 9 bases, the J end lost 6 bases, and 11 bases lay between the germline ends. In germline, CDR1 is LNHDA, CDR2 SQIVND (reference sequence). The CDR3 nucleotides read TGTGCCAGCCGGCGGGGGCCCGGGGAGCTGTTTTTT. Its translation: CASRRGPGELFF. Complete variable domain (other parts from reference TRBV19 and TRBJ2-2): DGGITQSPKYLFRKEGQNVTLSCEQNLNHDAMYWYRQDPGQGLRLIYYSQIVNDFQKGDIAEGYSVSREKKESFPLTVTSAQKNPTAFYLCASRRGPGELFFGEGSRLTVL.

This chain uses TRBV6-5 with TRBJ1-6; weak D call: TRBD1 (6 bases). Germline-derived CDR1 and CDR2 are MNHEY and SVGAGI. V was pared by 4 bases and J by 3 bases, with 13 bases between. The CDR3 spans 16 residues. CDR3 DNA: TGTGCCAGCAGTTCCATACAGGGCCTCTATAATTCACCCCTCCACTTT. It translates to CASSSIQGLYNSPLHF.

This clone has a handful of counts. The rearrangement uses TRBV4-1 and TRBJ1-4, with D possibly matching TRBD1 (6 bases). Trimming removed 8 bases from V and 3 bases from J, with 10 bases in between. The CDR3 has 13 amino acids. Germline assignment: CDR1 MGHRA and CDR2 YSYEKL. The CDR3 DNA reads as TGCGCCAGCCTGACAGGCTCTAATGAAAAACTGTTTTTT. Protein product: CASLTGSNEKLFF.

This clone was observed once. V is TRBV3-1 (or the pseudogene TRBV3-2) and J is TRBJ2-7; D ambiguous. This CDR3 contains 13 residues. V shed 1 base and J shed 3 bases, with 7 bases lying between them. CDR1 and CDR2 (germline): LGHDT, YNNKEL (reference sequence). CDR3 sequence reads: CASSQVLYYEQYF. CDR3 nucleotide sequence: TGTGCCAGCAGCCAAGTTCTGTACTACGAGCAGTACTTC.

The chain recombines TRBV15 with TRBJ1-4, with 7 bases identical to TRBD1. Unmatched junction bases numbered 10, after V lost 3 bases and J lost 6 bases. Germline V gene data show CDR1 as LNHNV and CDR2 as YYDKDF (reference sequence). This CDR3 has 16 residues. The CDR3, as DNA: TGTGCCACCAGCAGCGACGAGGGACAGATTGATGAAAAACTGTTTTTT. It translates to CATSSDEGQIDEKLFF.

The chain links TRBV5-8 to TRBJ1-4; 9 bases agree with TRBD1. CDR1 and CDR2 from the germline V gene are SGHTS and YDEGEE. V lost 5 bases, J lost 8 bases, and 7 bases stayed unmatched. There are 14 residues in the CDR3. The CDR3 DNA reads TGTGCCAGCAGGAGACAGGGGGGGGAAGAAAAACTGTTTTTT. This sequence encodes CASRRQGGEEKLFF.

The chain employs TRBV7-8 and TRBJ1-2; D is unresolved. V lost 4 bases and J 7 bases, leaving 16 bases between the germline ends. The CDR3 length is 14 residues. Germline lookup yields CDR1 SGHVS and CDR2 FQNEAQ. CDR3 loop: CASSSYDTFGGYTF. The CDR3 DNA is TGTGCCAGCAGCTCATACGACACTTTCGGTGGCTACACCTTC. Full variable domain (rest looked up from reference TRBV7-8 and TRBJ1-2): GAGVSQSPRYKVAKRGQDVALRCDPISGHVSLFWYQQALGQGPEFLTYFQNEAQLDKSGLPSDRFFAERPEGSVSTLKIQRTQQEDSAVYLCASSSYDTFGGYTFGSGTRLTVV.

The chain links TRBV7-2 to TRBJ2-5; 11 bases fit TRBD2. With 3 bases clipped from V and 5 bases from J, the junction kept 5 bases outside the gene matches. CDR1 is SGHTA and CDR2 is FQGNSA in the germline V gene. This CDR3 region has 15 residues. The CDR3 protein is CASSFTSGGGETQYF. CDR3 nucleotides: TGTGCCAGCAGCTTTACTAGCGGGGGAGGGGAGACCCAGTACTTC.

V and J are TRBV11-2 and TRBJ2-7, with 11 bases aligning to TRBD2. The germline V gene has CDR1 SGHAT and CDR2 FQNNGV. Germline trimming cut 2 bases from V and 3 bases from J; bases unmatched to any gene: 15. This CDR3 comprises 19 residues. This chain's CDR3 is CASSLPYLAGGRLGYEQYF. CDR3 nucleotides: TGTGCCAGCAGCTTACCCTACTTAGCGGGGGGGCGATTGGGCTACGAGCAGTACTTC. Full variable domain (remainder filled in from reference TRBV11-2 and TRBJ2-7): EAGVAQSPRYKIIEKRQSVAFWCNPISGHATLYWYQQILGQGPKLLIQFQNNGVVDDSQLPKDRFSAERLKGVDSTLKIQPAKLEDSAVYLCASSLPYLAGGRLGYEQYFGPGTRLTVT.

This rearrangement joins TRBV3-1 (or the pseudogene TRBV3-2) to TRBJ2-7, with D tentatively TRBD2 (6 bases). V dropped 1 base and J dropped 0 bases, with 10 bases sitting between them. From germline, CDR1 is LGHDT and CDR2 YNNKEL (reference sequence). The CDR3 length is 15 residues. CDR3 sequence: CASSQVSRDSYEQYF. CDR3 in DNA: TGTGCCAGCAGCCAAGTATCGCGGGACTCCTACGAGCAGTACTTC.

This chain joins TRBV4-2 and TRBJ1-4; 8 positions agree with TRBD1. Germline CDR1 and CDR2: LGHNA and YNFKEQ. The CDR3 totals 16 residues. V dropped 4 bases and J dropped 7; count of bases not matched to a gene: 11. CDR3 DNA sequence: TGTGCCAGCAGCCCGCGATCTGGACAGGGAGTTGAAAAACTGTTTTTT. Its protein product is CASSPRSGQGVEKLFF.

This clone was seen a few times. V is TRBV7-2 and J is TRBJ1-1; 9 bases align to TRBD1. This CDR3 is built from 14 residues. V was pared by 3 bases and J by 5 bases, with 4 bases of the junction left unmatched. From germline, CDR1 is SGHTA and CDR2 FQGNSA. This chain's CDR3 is CASSFRQGGTEAFF. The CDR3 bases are TGTGCCAGCAGCTTTCGACAGGGGGGGACTGAAGCTTTCTTT.

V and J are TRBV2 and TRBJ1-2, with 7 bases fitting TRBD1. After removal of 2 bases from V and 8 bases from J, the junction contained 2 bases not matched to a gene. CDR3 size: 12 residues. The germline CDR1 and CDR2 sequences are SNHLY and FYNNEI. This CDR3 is CASSESGQGYTF. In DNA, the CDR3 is TGTGCCAGCAGTGAATCGGGACAGGGCTACACCTTC.

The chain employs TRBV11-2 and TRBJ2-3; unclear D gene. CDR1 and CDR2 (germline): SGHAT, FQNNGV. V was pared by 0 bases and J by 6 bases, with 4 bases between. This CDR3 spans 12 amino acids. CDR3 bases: TGTGCCAGCAGCTTAGAACAGGATACGCAGTATTTT. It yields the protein CASSLEQDTQYF.

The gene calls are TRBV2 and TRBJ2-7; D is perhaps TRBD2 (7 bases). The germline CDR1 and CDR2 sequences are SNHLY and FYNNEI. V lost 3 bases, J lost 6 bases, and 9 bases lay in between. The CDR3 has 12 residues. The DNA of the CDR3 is TGTGCCAGCAGTGAGGCGGGGGCCGAGCAGTACTTC. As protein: CASSEAGAEQYF. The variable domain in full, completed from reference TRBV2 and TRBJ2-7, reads EPEVTQTPSHQVTQMGQEVILRCVPISNHLYFYWYRQILGQKVEFLVSFYNNEISEKSEIFDDQFSVERPDGSNFTLKIRSTKLEDSAMYFCASSEAGAEQYFGPGTRLTVT.

The DNA for the CDR3 is TGTGCCAGCACTAAAGACCCAGCGACAGAGACCCAGTACTTC. It is translated as CASTKDPATETQYF. The J gene is TRBJ2-5, the V gene TRBV27; D not certain. The CDR3 sequence is 14 residues long. Germline V gene lookup returns CDR1 MNHEY and CDR2 SMNVEV (reference sequence). Trimming took off 7 bases at V and 4 bases at J, with 16 bases between the two ends.

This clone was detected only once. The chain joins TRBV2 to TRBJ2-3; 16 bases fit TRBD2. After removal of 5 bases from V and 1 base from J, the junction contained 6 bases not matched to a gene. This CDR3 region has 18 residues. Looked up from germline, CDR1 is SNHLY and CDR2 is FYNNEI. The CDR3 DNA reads TGTGCCAGCAGTCTCGGGACTAGCGGGGGGGCTCGCACAGATACGCAGTATTTT. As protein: CASSLGTSGGARTDTQYF.

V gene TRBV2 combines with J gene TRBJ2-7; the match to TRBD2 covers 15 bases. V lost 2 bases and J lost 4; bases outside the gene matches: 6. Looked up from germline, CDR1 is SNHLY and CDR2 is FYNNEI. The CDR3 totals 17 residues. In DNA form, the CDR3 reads TGTGCCAGCAGTGAAATAGGACTAGCGGGGGGGACTTACGAGCAGTACTTC. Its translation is CASSEIGLAGGTYEQYF. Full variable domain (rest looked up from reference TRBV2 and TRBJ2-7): EPEVTQTPSHQVTQMGQEVILRCVPISNHLYFYWYRQILGQKVEFLVSFYNNEISEKSEIFDDQFSVERPDGSNFTLKIRSTKLEDSAMYFCASSEIGLAGGTYEQYFGPGTRLTVT.

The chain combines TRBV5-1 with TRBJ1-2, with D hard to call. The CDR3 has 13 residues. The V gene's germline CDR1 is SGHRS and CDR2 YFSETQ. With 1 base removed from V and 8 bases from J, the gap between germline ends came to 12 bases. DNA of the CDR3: TGCGCCAGCAGCTTGTGGCAGGCGGGCGGCTACACCTTC. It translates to CASSLWQAGGYTF.

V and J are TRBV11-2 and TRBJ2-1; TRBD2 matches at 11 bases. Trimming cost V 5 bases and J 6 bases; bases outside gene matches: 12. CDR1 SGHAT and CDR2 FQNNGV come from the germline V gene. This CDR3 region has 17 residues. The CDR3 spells CASSPVSLAGGLNEQFF. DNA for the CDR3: TGTGCCAGCAGCCCCGTCTCTCTAGCGGGGGGTCTCAATGAGCAGTTCTTC.

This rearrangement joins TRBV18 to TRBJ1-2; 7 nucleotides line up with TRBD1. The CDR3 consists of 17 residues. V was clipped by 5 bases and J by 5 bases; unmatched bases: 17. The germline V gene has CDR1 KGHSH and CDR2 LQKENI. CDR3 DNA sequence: TGTGCCAGCTCAGGACCCGGGACAGCCACAACCGGTTATGGCTACACCTTC. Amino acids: CASSGPGTATTGYGYTF.

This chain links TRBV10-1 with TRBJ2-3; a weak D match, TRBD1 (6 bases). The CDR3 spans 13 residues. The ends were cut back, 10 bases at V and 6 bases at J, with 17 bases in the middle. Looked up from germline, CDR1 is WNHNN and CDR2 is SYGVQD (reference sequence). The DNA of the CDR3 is TGCGCCACCACCCGGACAGTGGACGATACGCAGTATTTT. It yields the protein CATTRTVDDTQYF.